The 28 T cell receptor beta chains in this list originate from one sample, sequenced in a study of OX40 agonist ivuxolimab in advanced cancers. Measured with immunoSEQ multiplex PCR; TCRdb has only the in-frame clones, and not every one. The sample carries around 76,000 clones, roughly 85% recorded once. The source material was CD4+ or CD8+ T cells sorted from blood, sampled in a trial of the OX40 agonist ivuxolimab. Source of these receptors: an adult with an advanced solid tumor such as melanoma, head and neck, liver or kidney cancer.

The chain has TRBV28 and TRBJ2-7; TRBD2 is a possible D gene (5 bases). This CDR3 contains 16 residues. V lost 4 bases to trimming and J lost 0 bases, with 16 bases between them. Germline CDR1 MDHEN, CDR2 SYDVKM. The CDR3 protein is CASSSPAAEGSYEQYF. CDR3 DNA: TGTGCCAGCAGTTCCCCCGCAGCGGAAGGCTCCTACGAGCAGTACTTC.

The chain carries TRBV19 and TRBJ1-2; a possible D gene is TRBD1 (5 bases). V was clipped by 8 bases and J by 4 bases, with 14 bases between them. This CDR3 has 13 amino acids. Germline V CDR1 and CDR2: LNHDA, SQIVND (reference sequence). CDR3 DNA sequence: TGTGCCAGTTGGGGCAGGTCTGGCTATGGCTACACCTTC. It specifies CASWGRSGYGYTF.

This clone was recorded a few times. The DNA of the CDR3 is TGTGCCAGCCGAGGACAGGGTGGTTCACCCCTCCACTTT. Translated, it gives CASRGQGGSPLHF. V is TRBV9 and J is TRBJ1-6; 8 bases agree with TRBD1. V lost 7 bases to trimming and J lost 9 bases; unmatched junction nucleotides: 6. The germline CDR1 and CDR2 sequences are SGDLS and YYNGEE. There are 13 residues in the CDR3.

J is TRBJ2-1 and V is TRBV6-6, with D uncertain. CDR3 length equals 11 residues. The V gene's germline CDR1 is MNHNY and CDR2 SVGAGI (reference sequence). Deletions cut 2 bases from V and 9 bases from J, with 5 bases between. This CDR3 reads CASSYDAEQFF. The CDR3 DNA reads TGTGCCAGCAGTTACGACGCTGAGCAGTTCTTC.

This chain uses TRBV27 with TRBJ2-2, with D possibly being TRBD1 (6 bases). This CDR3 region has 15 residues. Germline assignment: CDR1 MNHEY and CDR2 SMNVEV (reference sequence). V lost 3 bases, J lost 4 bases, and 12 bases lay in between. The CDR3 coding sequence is TGTGCCAGCAGTTTTAGGGGGACAATCACCGGGGAGCTGTTTTTT. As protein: CASSFRGTITGELFF.

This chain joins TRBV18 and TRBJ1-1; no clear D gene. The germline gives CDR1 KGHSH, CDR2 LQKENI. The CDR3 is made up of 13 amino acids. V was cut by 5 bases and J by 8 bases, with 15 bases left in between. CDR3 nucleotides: TGTGCCAGCTCAACCACGAGTCGCATGGAAGCTTTCTTT. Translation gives CASSTTSRMEAFF.

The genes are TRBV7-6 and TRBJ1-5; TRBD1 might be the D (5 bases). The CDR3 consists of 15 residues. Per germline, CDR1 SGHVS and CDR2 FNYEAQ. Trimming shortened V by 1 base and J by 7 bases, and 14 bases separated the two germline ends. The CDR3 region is CASSLESRVDQPQHF. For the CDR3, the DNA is TGTGCCAGCAGCTTAGAGTCCAGGGTAGACCAGCCCCAGCATTTT.

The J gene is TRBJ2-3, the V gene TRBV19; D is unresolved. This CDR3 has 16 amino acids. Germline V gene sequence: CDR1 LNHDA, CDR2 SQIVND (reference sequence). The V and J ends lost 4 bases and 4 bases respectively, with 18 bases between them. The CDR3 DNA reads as TGTGCCAGTAGTAAGGGCGGCCTGCTGGGCGCAGATACGCAGTATTTT. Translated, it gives CASSKGGLLGADTQYF. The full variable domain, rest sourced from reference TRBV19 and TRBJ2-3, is DGGITQSPKYLFRKEGQNVTLSCEQNLNHDAMYWYRQDPGQGLRLIYYSQIVNDFQKGDIAEGYSVSREKKESFPLTVTSAQKNPTAFYLCASSKGGLLGADTQYFGPGTRLTVL.

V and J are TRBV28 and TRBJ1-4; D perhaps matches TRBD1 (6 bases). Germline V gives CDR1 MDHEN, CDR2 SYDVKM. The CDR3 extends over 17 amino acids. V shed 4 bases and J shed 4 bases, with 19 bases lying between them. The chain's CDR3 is CASSSGTKSTSNEKLFF. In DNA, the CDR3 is TGTGCCAGCAGTTCCGGGACAAAGTCCACCAGTAATGAAAAACTGTTTTTT. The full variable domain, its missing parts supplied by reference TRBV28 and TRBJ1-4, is DVKVTQSSRYLVKRTGEKVFLECVQDMDHENMFWYRQDPGLGLRLIYFSYDVKMKEKGDIPEGYSVSREKKERFSLILESASTNQTSMYLCASSSGTKSTSNEKLFFGSGTQLSVL.

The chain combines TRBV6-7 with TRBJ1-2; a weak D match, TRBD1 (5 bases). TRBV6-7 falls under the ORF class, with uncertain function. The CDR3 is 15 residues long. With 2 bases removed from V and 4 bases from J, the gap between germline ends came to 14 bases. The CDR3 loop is CASSYPPGLFYGYTF. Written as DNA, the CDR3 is TGTGCCAGCAGTTACCCACCGGGACTCTTCTATGGCTACACCTTC.

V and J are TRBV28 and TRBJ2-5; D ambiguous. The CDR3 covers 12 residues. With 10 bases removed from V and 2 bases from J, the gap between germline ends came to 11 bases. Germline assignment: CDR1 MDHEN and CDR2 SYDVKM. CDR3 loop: CATRYQQETQYF. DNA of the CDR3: TGTGCCACGAGGTATCAACAAGAGACCCAGTACTTC.

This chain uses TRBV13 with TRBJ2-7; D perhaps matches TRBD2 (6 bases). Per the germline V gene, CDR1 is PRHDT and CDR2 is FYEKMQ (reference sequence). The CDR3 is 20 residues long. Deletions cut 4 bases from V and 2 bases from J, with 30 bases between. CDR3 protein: CASSSTPTSAGTAVPYEQYF. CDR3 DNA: TGTGCCAGCAGCTCCACCCCTACCTCGGCCGGGACTGCGGTTCCCTACGAGCAGTACTTC.

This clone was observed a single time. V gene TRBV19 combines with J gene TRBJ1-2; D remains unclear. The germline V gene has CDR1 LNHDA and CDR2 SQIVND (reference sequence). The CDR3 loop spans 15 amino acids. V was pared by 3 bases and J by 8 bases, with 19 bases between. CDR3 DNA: TGTGCCAGTAGTATGGTACCTAACCCGCGCAACGGCTACACCTTC. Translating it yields CASSMVPNPRNGYTF.

CDR3 DNA: TGTGCCGGCGCAACGGGGGCTGGGGCCAACGTCCTGACTTTC. Amino acid sequence: CAGATGAGANVLTF. The chain couples TRBV5-4 to TRBJ2-6; tentatively, D is TRBD2 (6 bases). V was cut by 10 bases and J by 2 bases, with 13 bases left in between. This CDR3 comprises 14 residues. The germline V gene has CDR1 SGHNT and CDR2 YYREEE (reference sequence).

CDR3 in amino acids: CAWSRLNNQPQHF. CDR3 nucleotides: TGTGCCTGGAGTCGACTGAACAATCAGCCCCAGCATTTT. The chain uses TRBV30 and TRBJ1-5; D is unclear. Trimming shortened V by 2 bases and J by 3 bases, and 8 bases separated the two germline ends. CDR3 length equals 13 residues. Germline CDR1 is GTSNPN and CDR2 is SVGIG (reference sequence).

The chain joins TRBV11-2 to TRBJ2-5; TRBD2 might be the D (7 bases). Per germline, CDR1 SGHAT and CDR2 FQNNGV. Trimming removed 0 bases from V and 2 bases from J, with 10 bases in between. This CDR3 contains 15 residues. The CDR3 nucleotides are TGTGCCAGCAGCTTAGAAGGGGGGGGGCAAGAGACCCAGTACTTC. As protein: CASSLEGGGQETQYF.

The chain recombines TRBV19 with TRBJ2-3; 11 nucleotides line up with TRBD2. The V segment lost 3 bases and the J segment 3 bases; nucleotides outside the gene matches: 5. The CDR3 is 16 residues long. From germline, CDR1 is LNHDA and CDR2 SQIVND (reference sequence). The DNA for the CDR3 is TGTGCCAGTAGTATCGGGCCTAGCGGGGGGACAGATACGCAGTATTTT. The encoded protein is CASSIGPSGGTDTQYF.

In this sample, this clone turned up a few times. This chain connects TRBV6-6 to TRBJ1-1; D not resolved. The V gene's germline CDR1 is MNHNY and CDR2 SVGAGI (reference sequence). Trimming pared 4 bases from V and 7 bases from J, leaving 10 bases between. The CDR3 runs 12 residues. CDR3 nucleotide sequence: TGTGCCAGCAGTTTACTGGGTGATGAAGCTTTCTTT. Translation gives CASSLLGDEAFF.

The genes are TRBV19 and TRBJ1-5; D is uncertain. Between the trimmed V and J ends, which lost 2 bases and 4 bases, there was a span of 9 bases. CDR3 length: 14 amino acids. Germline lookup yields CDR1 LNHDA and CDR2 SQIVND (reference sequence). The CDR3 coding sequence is TGTGCCAGTAGTATAAGGGCCGATAATCAGCCCCAGCATTTT. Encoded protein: CASSIRADNQPQHF.

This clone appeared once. In DNA form, the CDR3 reads TGTGCCAGTAGGGTTAAAAGAAGTGAGACCCAGTACTTC. Amino acid sequence: CASRVKRSETQYF. V and J are TRBV19 and TRBJ2-5, with D hard to call. The V end lost 6 bases, the J end lost 5 bases, and 13 bases lay between the germline ends. This CDR3 has 13 amino acids. CDR1 and CDR2 (germline): LNHDA, SQIVND (reference sequence).

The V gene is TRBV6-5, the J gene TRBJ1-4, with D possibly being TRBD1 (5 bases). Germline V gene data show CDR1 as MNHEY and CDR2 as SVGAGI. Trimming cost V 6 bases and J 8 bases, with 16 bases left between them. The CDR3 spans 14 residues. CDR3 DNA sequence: TGTGCCAGCAGACCCGGGGGAGCGGGGGAAAAACTGTTTTTT. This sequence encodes CASRPGGAGEKLFF.

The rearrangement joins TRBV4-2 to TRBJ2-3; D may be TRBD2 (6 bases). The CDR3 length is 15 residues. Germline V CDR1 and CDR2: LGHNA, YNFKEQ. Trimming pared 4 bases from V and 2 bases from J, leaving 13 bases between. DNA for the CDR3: TGTGCCAGCAGCCTGGGACTTTCCAACACAGATACGCAGTATTTT. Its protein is CASSLGLSNTDTQYF.

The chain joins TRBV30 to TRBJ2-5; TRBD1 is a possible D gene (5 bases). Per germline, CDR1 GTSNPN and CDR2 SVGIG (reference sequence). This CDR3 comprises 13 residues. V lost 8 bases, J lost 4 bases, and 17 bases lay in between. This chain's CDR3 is CATPAQAGETQYF. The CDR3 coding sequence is TGTGCCACCCCCGCACAGGCCGGAGAGACCCAGTACTTC.

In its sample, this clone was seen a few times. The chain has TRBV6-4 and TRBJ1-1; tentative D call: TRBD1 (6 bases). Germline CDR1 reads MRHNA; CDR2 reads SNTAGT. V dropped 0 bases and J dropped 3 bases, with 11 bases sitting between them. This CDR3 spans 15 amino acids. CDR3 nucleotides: TGTGCCAGCAGTGACTCTCTAGGGGGTGACACTGAAGCTTTCTTT. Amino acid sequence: CASSDSLGGDTEAFF.

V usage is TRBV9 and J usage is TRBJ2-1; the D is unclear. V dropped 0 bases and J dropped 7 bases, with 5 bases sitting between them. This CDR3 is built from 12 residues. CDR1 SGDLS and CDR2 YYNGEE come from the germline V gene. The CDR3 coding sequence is TGTGCCAGCAGCGTAGATAGAAATGAGCAGTTCTTC. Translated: CASSVDRNEQFF.

CDR3 protein: CASSQDRAGPGEAFF. DNA for the CDR3: TGTGCCAGCAGCCAAGATAGGGCCGGTCCGGGGGAAGCTTTCTTT. The chain couples TRBV4-2 to TRBJ1-1; D unresolved. Deletions cut 0 bases from V and 8 bases from J, with 16 bases between. Germline CDR1 reads LGHNA; CDR2 reads YNFKEQ. This CDR3 is built from 15 residues.

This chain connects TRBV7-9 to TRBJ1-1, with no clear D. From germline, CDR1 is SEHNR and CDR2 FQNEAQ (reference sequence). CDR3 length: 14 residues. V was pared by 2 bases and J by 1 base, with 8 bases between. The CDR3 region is CASSLMESNTEAFF. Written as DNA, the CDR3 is TGTGCCAGCAGCTTAATGGAATCGAACACTGAAGCTTTCTTT.

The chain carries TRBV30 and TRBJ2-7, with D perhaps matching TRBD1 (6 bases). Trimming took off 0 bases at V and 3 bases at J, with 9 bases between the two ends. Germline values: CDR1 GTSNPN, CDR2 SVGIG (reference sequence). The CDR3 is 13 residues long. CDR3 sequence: CAWSVRQDYEQYF. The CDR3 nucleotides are TGTGCCTGGAGTGTACGACAGGACTACGAGCAGTACTTC.